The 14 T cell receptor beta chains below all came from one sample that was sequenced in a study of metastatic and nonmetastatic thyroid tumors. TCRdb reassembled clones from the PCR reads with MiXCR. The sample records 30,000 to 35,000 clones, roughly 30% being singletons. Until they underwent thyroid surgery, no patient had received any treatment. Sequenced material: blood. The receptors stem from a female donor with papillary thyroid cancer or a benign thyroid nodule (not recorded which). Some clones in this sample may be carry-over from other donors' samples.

The CDR3 bases are TGCGCCAGCAGCCAAGGAGTTGGATTCCCGGGGCAGAACACTGAAGCTTTCTTT. Amino acids: CASSQGVGFPGQNTEAFF. The gene calls are TRBV4-3 and TRBJ1-1; D perhaps matches TRBD1 (5 bases). The V end lost 1 base, the J end lost 1 base, and 19 bases lay between the germline ends. The germline V gene encodes CDR1 LGHNA and CDR2 YSLEER. The CDR3 is 18 amino acids.

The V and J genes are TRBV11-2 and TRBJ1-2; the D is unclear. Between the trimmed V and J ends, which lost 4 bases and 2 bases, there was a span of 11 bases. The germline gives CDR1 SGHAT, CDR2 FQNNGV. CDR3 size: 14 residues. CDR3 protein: CASSYPRRNYGYTF. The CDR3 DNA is TGTGCCAGCAGCTACCCCAGACGGAACTATGGCTACACCTTC.

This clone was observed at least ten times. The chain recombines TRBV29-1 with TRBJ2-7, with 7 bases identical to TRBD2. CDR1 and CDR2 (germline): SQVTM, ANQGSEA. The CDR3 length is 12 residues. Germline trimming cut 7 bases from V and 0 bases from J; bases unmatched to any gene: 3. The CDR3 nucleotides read TGCAGCGCTGGGACTACCTCCTACGAGCAGTACTTC. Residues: CSAGTTSYEQYF.

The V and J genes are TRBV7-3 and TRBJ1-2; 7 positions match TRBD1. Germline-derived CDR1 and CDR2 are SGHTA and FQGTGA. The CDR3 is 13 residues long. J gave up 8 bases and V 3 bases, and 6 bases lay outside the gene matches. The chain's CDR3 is CASSLEGAEGYTF. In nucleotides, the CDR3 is TGTGCCAGCAGCTTGGAGGGGGCGGAGGGCTACACCTTC. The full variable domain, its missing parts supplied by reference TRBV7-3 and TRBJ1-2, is GAGVSQTPSNKVTEKGKYVELRCDPISGHTALYWYRQSLGQGPEFLIYFQGTGAADDSGLPNDRFFAVRPEGSVSTLKIQRTERGDSAVYLCASSLEGAEGYTFGSGTRLTVV.

CDR3 region: CASSSTGRKTASADTQYF. For the CDR3, the DNA is TGTGCCAGCAGCTCGACAGGGCGAAAGACTGCTAGCGCAGATACGCAGTATTTT. This rearrangement joins TRBV11-1 to TRBJ2-3; D might be TRBD1 (7 bases). CDR3 size: 18 residues. Trimming cost V 4 bases and J 4 bases, with 24 bases left between them. Looked up from germline, CDR1 is SGHAT and CDR2 is FQDESV (reference sequence).

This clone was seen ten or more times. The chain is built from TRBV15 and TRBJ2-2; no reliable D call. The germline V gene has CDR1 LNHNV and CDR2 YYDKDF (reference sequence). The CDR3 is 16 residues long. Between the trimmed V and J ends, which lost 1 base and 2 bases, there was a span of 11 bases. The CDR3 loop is CATSRVGRTNTGELFF. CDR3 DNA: TGTGCCACCAGCAGAGTAGGGCGGACCAACACCGGGGAGCTGTTTTTT.

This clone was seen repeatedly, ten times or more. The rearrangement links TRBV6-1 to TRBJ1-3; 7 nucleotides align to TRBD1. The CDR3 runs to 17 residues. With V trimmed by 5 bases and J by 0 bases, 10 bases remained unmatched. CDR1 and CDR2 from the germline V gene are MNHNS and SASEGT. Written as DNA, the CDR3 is TGTGCCAGCAGTCCCGGGACAGTACCTCTCTCTGGAAACACCATATATTTT. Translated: CASSPGTVPLSGNTIYF.

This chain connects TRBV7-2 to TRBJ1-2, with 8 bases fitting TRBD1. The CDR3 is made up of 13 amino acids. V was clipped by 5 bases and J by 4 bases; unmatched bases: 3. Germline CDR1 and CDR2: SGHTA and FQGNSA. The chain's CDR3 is CASSQDRAYGYTF. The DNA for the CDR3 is TGTGCCAGCAGCCAGGACAGGGCCTATGGCTACACCTTC.

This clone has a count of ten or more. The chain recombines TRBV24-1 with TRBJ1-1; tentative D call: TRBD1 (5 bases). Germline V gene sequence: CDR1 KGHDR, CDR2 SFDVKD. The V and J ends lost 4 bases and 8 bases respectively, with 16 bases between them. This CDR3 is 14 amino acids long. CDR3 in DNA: TGTGCCACCAGTGACCCCGCCAGGGCTAGAGAAGCTTTCTTT. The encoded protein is CATSDPARAREAFF.

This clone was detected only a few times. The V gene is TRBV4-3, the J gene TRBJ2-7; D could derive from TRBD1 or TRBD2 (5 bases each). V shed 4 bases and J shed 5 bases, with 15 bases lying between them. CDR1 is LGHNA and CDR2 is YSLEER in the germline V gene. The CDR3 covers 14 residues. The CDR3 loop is CASSPLGERDEQYF. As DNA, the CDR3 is TGCGCCAGCAGCCCCCTGGGGGAGCGCGACGAGCAGTACTTC.

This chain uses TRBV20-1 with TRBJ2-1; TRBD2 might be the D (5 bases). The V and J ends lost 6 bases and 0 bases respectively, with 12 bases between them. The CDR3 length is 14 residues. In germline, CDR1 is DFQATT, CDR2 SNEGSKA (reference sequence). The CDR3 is CSAPKSGSYNEQFF. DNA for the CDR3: TGCAGTGCGCCCAAGAGCGGCTCCTACAATGAGCAGTTCTTC.

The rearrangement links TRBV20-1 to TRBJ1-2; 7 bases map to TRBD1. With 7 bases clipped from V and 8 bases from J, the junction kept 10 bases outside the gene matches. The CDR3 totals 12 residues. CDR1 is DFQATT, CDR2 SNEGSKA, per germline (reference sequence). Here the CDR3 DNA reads TGCAGTGGGCGGGAGGGGGCTAACGGCTACACCTTC. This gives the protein CSGREGANGYTF.

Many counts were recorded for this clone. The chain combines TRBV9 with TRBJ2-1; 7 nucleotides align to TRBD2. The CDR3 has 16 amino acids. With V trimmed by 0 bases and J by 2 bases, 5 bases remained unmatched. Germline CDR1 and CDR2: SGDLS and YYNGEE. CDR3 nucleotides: TGTGCCAGCAGCGTAGAGGGCGGGGGTCCCTACAATGAGCAGTTCTTC. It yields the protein CASSVEGGGPYNEQFF. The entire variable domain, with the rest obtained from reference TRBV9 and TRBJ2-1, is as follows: DSGVTQTPKHLITATGQRVTLRCSPRSGDLSVYWYQQSLDQGLQFLIQYYNGEERAKGNILERFSAQQFPDLHSELNLSSLELGDSALYFCASSVEGGGPYNEQFFGPGTRLTVL.

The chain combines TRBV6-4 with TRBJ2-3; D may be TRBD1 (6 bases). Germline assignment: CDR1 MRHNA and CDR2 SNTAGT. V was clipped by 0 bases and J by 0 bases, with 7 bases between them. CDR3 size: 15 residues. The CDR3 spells CASSDSRGSTDTQYF. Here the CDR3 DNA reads TGTGCCAGCAGTGACTCTAGGGGGAGCACAGATACGCAGTATTTT.